This entry lists 29 T cell receptor beta chains sequenced from one sample in a study of blood T cell repertoires in COVID-19. Repertoires were generated with immunoSEQ multiplex PCR, while TCRdb's copy carries only in-frame clones and drops some. The sample comprises 300,000 to 400,000 clones, approximately 92% of which are singletons, and approximately 1% rests with the top ten. The sequenced material came from PBMCs or T cells enriched from blood (not recorded which). The receptors shown here come from a man between 18 and 35 years old who had recovered from COVID-19.

This clone was seen a single time. The chain couples TRBV6-5 to TRBJ1-6; the D gene is possibly TRBD1 (6 bases). Per germline, CDR1 MNHEY and CDR2 SVGAGI. Trimming left V 2 bases short and J 8 bases short, with 13 bases between. The CDR3 totals 15 residues. The CDR3: CASSYVTGVDSPLHF. For the CDR3, the DNA is TGTGCCAGCAGTTACGTGACAGGCGTAGATTCACCCCTCCACTTT.

The chain employs TRBV5-6 and TRBJ1-5; D ambiguous. Trimming left V 0 bases short and J 5 bases short, with 3 bases between. This CDR3 is built from 12 residues. Germline CDR1 is SGHDT and CDR2 is YYEEEE. In DNA form, the CDR3 reads TGTGCCAGCAGCTTGGGCGATCAGCCCCAGCATTTT. This gives the protein CASSLGDQPQHF.

The V call is TRBV6-6, the J call TRBJ2-7; D is unclear. The length of the CDR3 is 14 residues. V was clipped by 7 bases and J by 4 bases, with 17 bases between them. Germline V CDR1 and CDR2: MNHNY, SVGAGI (reference sequence). Here the CDR3 DNA reads TGTGCCAGCACCCTAACAGACACAAGATACGAGCAGTACTTC. Protein product: CASTLTDTRYEQYF.

This chain connects TRBV7-3 to TRBJ1-1; possible D gene TRBD1, 5 bases. The V gene's germline CDR1 is SGHTA and CDR2 FQGTGA. With 4 bases removed from V and 3 bases from J, the gap between germline ends came to 12 bases. The CDR3 is made up of 14 amino acids. The CDR3 here is CASSSERGYTEAFF. CDR3 bases: TGTGCCAGCAGCTCAGAACGGGGGTACACTGAAGCTTTCTTT.

This sequence joins TRBV27 and TRBJ2-7; 7 nucleotides line up with TRBD2. The CDR3 runs 17 residues. The V gene's germline CDR1 is MNHEY and CDR2 SMNVEV (reference sequence). V lost 4 bases and J lost 3; bases outside the gene matches: 15. CDR3 protein: CASSSLGWGERDYEQYF. The CDR3 nucleotides are TGTGCCAGCAGTTCACTGGGGTGGGGGGAGCGGGACTACGAGCAGTACTTC.

The chain is built from TRBV5-1 and TRBJ1-3, with TRBD1 identical over 8 bases. CDR1 is SGHRS and CDR2 is YFSETQ in the germline V gene. The trim removed 4 bases at V and 9 bases at J, leaving 9 bases unmatched. The CDR3 consists of 14 residues. The DNA of the CDR3 is TGCGCCAGCAGCACACGGACAGGGCGGGGCACCATATATTTT. It codes for CASSTRTGRGTIYF.

The chain uses TRBV12-3 or TRBV12-4 and TRBJ1-1; D is uncertain. The CDR3 loop spans 13 amino acids. Trimming took 3 bases from V and 0 from J, leaving 5 bases between them. CDR3 amino acids: CASSFRVNTEAFF. The CDR3 DNA reads TGTGCCAGCAGTTTCCGCGTGAACACTGAAGCTTTCTTT.

The chain employs TRBV9 and TRBJ2-5; 8 nucleotides align to TRBD2. The V gene end was trimmed by 2 bases and the J gene end by 2 bases; junction bases not matched to a gene: 5. Germline V gene lookup returns CDR1 SGDLS and CDR2 YYNGEE. The CDR3 covers 15 residues. CDR3 sequence (DNA): TGTGCCAGCAGCGTTGGCGGGGGGACTCAAGAGACCCAGTACTTC. Encoded protein: CASSVGGGTQETQYF.

The V and J genes are TRBV27 and TRBJ2-7; 8 bases fit TRBD1. V trimming: 0 bases; J trimming: 4 bases; junction bases outside the gene matches: 14. Germline values: CDR1 MNHEY, CDR2 SMNVEV (reference sequence). The CDR3 has 18 amino acids. The CDR3 loop is CASSLSPRRGQGMYEQYF. CDR3 nucleotides: TGTGCCAGCAGTTTATCCCCCCGCCGAGGACAGGGTATGTACGAGCAGTACTTC.

The sample holds a few counts of this clone. The chain combines TRBV12-5 with TRBJ2-3; TRBD2 might be the D (5 bases). V was pared by 2 bases and J by 3 bases, with 6 bases between. The CDR3 runs to 13 residues. Germline V gene sequence: CDR1 LGHNT, CDR2 FRNRAP. The CDR3 nucleotides are TGTGCTAGTGGTTTGCGGGGTACAGATACGCAGTATTTT. It codes for CASGLRGTDTQYF.

The rearrangement joins TRBV13 to TRBJ1-1; tentatively, D is TRBD1 (5 bases). There are 14 residues in the CDR3. Trimming removed 5 bases at V and 4 bases at J, with 14 bases between. Germline lookup yields CDR1 PRHDT and CDR2 FYEKMQ (reference sequence). As DNA, the CDR3 is TGTGCCAGCAGCCGGCTCGGTCAGGGCACTGAAGCTTTCTTT. Its protein is CASSRLGQGTEAFF.

V and J are TRBV29-1 and TRBJ2-1; D is possibly TRBD2 (5 bases). Trimming removed 6 bases at V and 0 bases at J, with 9 bases between. Germline CDR1 reads SQVTM; CDR2 reads ANQGSEA. This CDR3 region has 13 residues. The CDR3 protein is CSVTGSSYNEQFF. The CDR3 DNA follows: TGCAGCGTGACTGGGAGCTCCTACAATGAGCAGTTCTTC.

The sample holds one count of this clone. V gene TRBV6-6 combines with J gene TRBJ1-5, with TRBD1 identical over 7 bases. Germline lookup yields CDR1 MNHNY and CDR2 SVGAGI (reference sequence). The J segment lost 7 bases and the V segment lost 7 bases, leaving 10 bases of the junction unmatched. The CDR3 extends over 14 amino acids. This CDR3 is CASTSQGRGQPQHF. CDR3 DNA: TGTGCCAGCACTTCACAGGGGAGAGGGCAGCCCCAGCATTTT.

A single count supports this clone. This rearrangement joins TRBV10-3 to TRBJ2-3, with D possibly matching TRBD1 (6 bases). The germline CDR1 and CDR2 sequences are ENHRY and SYGVKD. V was clipped by 6 bases and J by 2 bases, with 21 bases between them. The CDR3 is 17 amino acids. In nucleotides, the CDR3 is TGTGCCATCAGGGGATCAGGGGCCCCACCAACCACAGATACGCAGTATTTT. It encodes CAIRGSGAPPTTDTQYF.

The chain combines TRBV11-2 with TRBJ2-7, with 9 nucleotides matching TRBD1. From germline, CDR1 is SGHAT and CDR2 FQNNGV. V dropped 3 bases and J dropped 0; count of bases not matched to a gene: 3. This CDR3 has 15 amino acids. CDR3 region: CASSFRGQGSYEQYF. DNA for the CDR3: TGTGCCAGCAGCTTTCGGGGACAGGGCTCCTACGAGCAGTACTTC.

The V and J genes are TRBV28 and TRBJ1-2, with a tentative D call TRBD1 (6 bases). V gave up 6 bases and J gave up 4 bases, with 12 bases separating them. Germline V gives CDR1 MDHEN, CDR2 SYDVKM. The CDR3 covers 13 residues. The CDR3 region is CASSRGGAYGYTF. DNA of the CDR3: TGTGCCAGCAGCCGAGGGGGGGCCTATGGCTACACCTTC.

The gene calls are TRBV7-9 and TRBJ2-2; 7 bases are a match to TRBD1. Germline-derived CDR1 and CDR2 are SEHNR and FQNEAQ (reference sequence). V lost 4 bases, J lost 2 bases, and 7 bases stayed unmatched. The CDR3 totals 16 residues. CDR3 protein: CASSSRGHRNTGELFF. The CDR3 DNA follows: TGTGCCAGCAGCTCAAGGGGGCACCGAAACACCGGGGAGCTGTTTTTT. Combining the CDR3 with reference TRBV7-9 and TRBJ2-2 gives the whole variable domain DTGVSQNPRHKITKRGQNVTFRCDPISEHNRLYWYRQTLGQGPEFLTYFQNEAQLEKSRLLSDRFSAERPKGSFSTLEIQRTEQGDSAMYLCASSSRGHRNTGELFFGEGSRLTVL.

V gene TRBV5-1 combines with J gene TRBJ1-4; D is unresolved. The CDR3 has 14 residues. Germline loops: CDR1 SGHRS, CDR2 YFSETQ. V was pared by 0 bases and J by 14 bases, with 17 bases between. CDR3 coding DNA: TGCGCCAGCAGCTTGGTGCCCGGGATTAAAGGGCTGTTTTTT. Amino acids: CASSLVPGIKGLFF.

The chain recombines TRBV11-2 with TRBJ2-7; D may be TRBD1 (5 bases). Germline CDR1 reads SGHAT; CDR2 reads FQNNGV. The CDR3 loop spans 13 amino acids. V was clipped by 5 bases and J by 4 bases, with 12 bases between them. The CDR3: CASSRLGRYEQYF. The CDR3 region has the DNA TGTGCCAGCAGCCGTCTGGGGCGGTACGAGCAGTACTTC.

This clone was seen only once. The chain couples TRBV3-1 (or the pseudogene TRBV3-2) to TRBJ2-6, with 7 bases aligning to TRBD1. The CDR3 sequence is 19 residues long. V dropped 0 bases and J dropped 4; count of bases not matched to a gene: 12. Looked up from germline, CDR1 is LGHDT and CDR2 is YNNKEL (reference sequence). DNA of the CDR3: TGTGCCAGCAGCCAAGATTGGGGCAGGGGGTCTGGAGGGGCCAACGTCCTGACTTTC. Protein: CASSQDWGRGSGGANVLTF.

The chain has TRBV29-1 and TRBJ1-1; perhaps TRBD1 as D (6 bases). The V end lost 7 bases, the J end lost 0 bases, and 9 bases lay between the germline ends. The length of the CDR3 is 12 residues. Germline V CDR1 and CDR2: SQVTM, ANQGSEA. In nucleotides, the CDR3 is TGCAGCGGTGACAGGCTGAACACTGAAGCTTTCTTT. Encoded protein: CSGDRLNTEAFF.

The V and J genes are TRBV27 and TRBJ2-7; 9 bases line up with TRBD1. The CDR3 is 14 amino acids. V gave up 3 bases and J gave up 3 bases; unmatched junction bases: 3. Germline V lookup: CDR1 MNHEY, CDR2 SMNVEV (reference sequence). Here the CDR3 DNA reads TGTGCCAGCAGTTTCGGGACAGGGTACTACGAGCAGTACTTC. This codes for CASSFGTGYYEQYF.

The J gene is TRBJ2-7, the V gene TRBV3-1 (or the pseudogene TRBV3-2); 11 bases align to TRBD2. Trimming took 1 base from V and 3 from J; bases not matched to a gene: 2. This CDR3 has 15 amino acids. Per the germline V gene, CDR1 is LGHDT and CDR2 is YNNKEL (reference sequence). The DNA for the CDR3 is TGTGCCAGCAGCCAAGCGGGACTAGCGGTCTACGAGCAGTACTTC. It encodes CASSQAGLAVYEQYF.

Concerning this clone: The same CDR3 arises from other DNA sequences in this sample as well. The V gene is TRBV5-6, the J gene TRBJ2-7; TRBD2 aligns across 15 bases. V dropped 3 bases and J dropped 0; count of bases not matched to a gene: 7. Germline values: CDR1 SGHDT, CDR2 YYEEEE. The CDR3 extends over 18 amino acids. The DNA of the CDR3 is TGTGCCAGCAGCTGGGGACTAGCGGGGGGTCGGAGCTCCTACGAGCAGTACTTC. This gives the protein CASSWGLAGGRSSYEQYF.

This clone came up once. V gene TRBV5-1 combines with J gene TRBJ1-1, with a weak D call TRBD1 (6 bases). Germline V gives CDR1 SGHRS, CDR2 YFSETQ. The V gene lost 4 bases and the J gene lost 4 bases, with 8 bases spanning the gap. The CDR3 is 12 residues long. The CDR3 region has the DNA TGCGCCAGCAGCCCACAGGGCACTGAAGCTTTCTTT. Its translation is CASSPQGTEAFF.

The CDR3 here is CASSQGGGVETQYF. The CDR3 DNA reads TGTGCCAGCAGCCAAGGGGGGGGCGTGGAGACCCAGTACTTC. V is TRBV3-1 (or the pseudogene TRBV3-2) and J is TRBJ2-5, with TRBD2 as a possible D gene (7 bases). This CDR3 region has 14 residues. CDR1 and CDR2 from the germline V gene are LGHDT and YNNKEL (reference sequence). Deletions cut 1 base from V and 5 bases from J, with 11 bases between.

The V and J genes are TRBV2 and TRBJ2-7; D uncertain. Germline CDR1 and CDR2: SNHLY and FYNNEI. The CDR3 has 15 residues. Trimming removed 4 bases at V and 6 bases at J, with 19 bases between. The CDR3 here is CASSVLAGELGEQYF. CDR3 in DNA: TGTGCCAGCAGTGTCTTGGCCGGAGAACTGGGCGAGCAGTACTTC. The full variable domain, in which reference TRBV2 and TRBJ2-7 provide the parts outside the CDR3, is EPEVTQTPSHQVTQMGQEVILRCVPISNHLYFYWYRQILGQKVEFLVSFYNNEISEKSEIFDDQFSVERPDGSNFTLKIRSTKLEDSAMYFCASSVLAGELGEQYFGPGTRLTVT.

This rearrangement joins TRBV5-1 to TRBJ1-4; 10 nucleotides agree with TRBD1. The ends lost 5 bases at V and 6 bases at J; junction bases unmatched: 13. The germline V gene encodes CDR1 SGHRS and CDR2 YFSETQ. The CDR3 has 17 amino acids. This CDR3 reads CASRKSTGGAWDEKLFF. In DNA form, the CDR3 reads TGCGCCAGCAGGAAATCGACAGGGGGCGCTTGGGATGAAAAACTGTTTTTT.

CDR3 nucleotides: TGCAGCGTGGGGGGGGAGACCCAGTACTTC. Residues: CSVGGETQYF. The chain joins TRBV29-1 to TRBJ2-5, with 7 bases matching TRBD2. This CDR3 is built from 10 residues. Germline CDR1 and CDR2: SQVTM and ANQGSEA. V dropped 6 bases and J dropped 5; count of bases not matched to a gene: 0.